What follows are 6 T cell receptor beta chains derived from one specimen sequenced in a study of T cell repertoires in cytomegalovirus infection. A single record per CDR3 protein comes from TCRdb applying MiXCR to the reads. The sample consists of roughly 640,000 distinct CDR3 sequences, 24% of them appearing once. The sequenced sample was CD8+ T cells from PBMCs. The receptor set was obtained from a human donor in good health (CMV status not recorded). Some clones in this sample may be carry-over from other donors' samples.

This clonotype was picked up a small number of times. The rearrangement links TRBV7-9 to TRBJ2-7, with TRBD2 matching over 8 bases. CDR1 is SEHNR and CDR2 is FQNEAQ in the germline V gene (reference sequence). The CDR3 has 16 amino acids. The ends lost 1 base at V and 0 bases at J; junction bases unmatched: 5. DNA of the CDR3: TGTGCCAGCAGCTTAGTAGCGGGGATCACCTCCTACGAGCAGTACTTC. This codes for CASSLVAGITSYEQYF.

This clonotype was observed at least ten times. The chain is built from TRBV5-6 and TRBJ1-3; D is uncertain. Deletions cut 4 bases from V and 1 base from J, with 6 bases between. The CDR3 has 13 residues. Germline lookup yields CDR1 SGHDT and CDR2 YYEEEE. The CDR3 nucleotides read TGTGCCAGCAGCGTTGAGTCTGGAAACACCATATATTTT. Its translation is CASSVESGNTIYF.

The sample holds a few counts of this clonotype. The chain employs TRBV29-1 and TRBJ2-2; D may be TRBD1 (5 bases). V gave up 1 base and J gave up 0 bases, with 9 bases separating them. In germline, CDR1 is SQVTM, CDR2 ANQGSEA. This CDR3 region has 15 residues. CDR3: CSVEGQGANTGELFF. DNA for the CDR3: TGCAGCGTTGAAGGTCAGGGTGCGAACACCGGGGAGCTGTTTTTT.

This rearrangement joins TRBV6-5 to TRBJ2-1, with D hard to call. The V gene lost 6 bases and the J gene lost 9 bases, with 15 bases spanning the gap. Germline V gives CDR1 MNHEY, CDR2 SVGAGI. This CDR3 is 13 amino acids long. CDR3 residues: CASRPAGWGEQFF. The CDR3 DNA reads TGTGCCAGCAGGCCCGCCGGATGGGGTGAGCAGTTCTTC.

Ten or more counts support this clonotype. The chain recombines TRBV7-2 with TRBJ2-1; the D gene could be TRBD1 or TRBD2 (5 bases each). CDR1 is SGHTA and CDR2 is FQGNSA in the germline V gene. The CDR3 is made up of 14 amino acids. V lost 4 bases and J 2 bases, leaving 9 bases between the germline ends. CDR3 sequence (DNA): TGTGCCAGCAGCTGGGACCACCCCTACAATGAGCAGTTCTTC. This gives the protein CASSWDHPYNEQFF.

The chain has TRBV28 and TRBJ2-1; a possible D gene is TRBD2 (7 bases). V was pared by 7 bases and J by 7 bases, with 14 bases between. This CDR3 has 13 amino acids. The germline V gene encodes CDR1 MDHEN and CDR2 SYDVKM. The CDR3: CASNGGHVNEQFF. In DNA form, the CDR3 reads TGTGCCAGCAACGGGGGGCATGTAAATGAGCAGTTCTTC.